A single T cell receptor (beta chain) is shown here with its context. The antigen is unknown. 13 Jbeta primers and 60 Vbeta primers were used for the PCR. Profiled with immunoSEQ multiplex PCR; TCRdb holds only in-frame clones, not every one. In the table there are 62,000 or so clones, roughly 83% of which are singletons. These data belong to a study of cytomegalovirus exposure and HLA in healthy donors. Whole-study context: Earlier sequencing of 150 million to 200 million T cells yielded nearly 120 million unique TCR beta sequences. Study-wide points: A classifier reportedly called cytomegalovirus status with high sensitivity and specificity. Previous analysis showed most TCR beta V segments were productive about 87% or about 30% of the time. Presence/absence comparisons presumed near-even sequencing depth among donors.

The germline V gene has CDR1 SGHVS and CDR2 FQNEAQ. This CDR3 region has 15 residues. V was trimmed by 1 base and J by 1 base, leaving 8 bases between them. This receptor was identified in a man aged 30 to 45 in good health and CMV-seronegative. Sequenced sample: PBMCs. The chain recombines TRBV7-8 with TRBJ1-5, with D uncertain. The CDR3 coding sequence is TGTGCCAGCAGCTTAGAACGGGGAAGCAATCAGCCCCAGCATTTT. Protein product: CASSLERGSNQPQHF.